The text below deals with one TCR beta chain. The data belong to a study of blood T cell repertoires in COVID-19. Study as a whole: COVID-19 samples collected from the United States, Italy and Spain covered acute and convalescent phases. The analysed material was cDNA or gDNA that came from T cells, B-cell-depleted T cells, or PBMCs.

Original data processing: Estimated nucleated cell counts came from reference gene primer amplification. TCRdb's table, derived via immunoSEQ multiplex PCR, lists solely in-frame clones and lacks some. V, J and clone size were drawn from that table, and D and trimming were deduced from the DNA. The table lists about 130,000 clones, nearly 70% of them singletons. V was clipped by 0 bases and J by 4 bases, with 12 bases between them. The CDR3 covers 15 residues. In germline, CDR1 is LNHDA, CDR2 SQIVND (reference sequence). This chain links TRBV19 with TRBJ1-1; D is unresolved. The sequenced material came from peripheral blood. This TCR came from a woman between 70 and 85 years old with acute or convalescent COVID-19. In DNA, the CDR3 is TGTGCCAGTAGTATAGATCCGGCGGTGGGCACTGAAGCTTTCTTT. It yields the protein CASSIDPAVGTEAFF.